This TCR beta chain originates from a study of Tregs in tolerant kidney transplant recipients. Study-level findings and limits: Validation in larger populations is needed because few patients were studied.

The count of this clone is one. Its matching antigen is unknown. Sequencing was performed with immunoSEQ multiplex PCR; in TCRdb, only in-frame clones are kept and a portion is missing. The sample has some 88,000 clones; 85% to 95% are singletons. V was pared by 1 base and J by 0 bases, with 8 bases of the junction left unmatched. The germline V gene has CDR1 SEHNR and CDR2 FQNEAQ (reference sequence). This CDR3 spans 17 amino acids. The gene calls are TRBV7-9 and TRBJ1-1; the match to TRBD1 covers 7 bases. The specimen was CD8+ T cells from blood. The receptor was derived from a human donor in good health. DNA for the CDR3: TGTGCCAGCAGCTTAGTACAGGGGATTCCCATGAACACTGAAGCTTTCTTT. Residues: CASSLVQGIPMNTEAFF.